This TCR beta chain was retrieved from a study of T cell responses to AZD1222 COVID-19 vaccine. Study results and limitations: Among the donors, most were white British and more were female, and clonal diversity was possibly underestimated. Spike-specific TCR breadth and depth went up after people got two AZD1222 doses.

The CDR3 is 15 residues long. The germline gives CDR1 SGHVS, CDR2 FQNEAQ. After removal of 5 bases from V and 3 bases from J, the junction contained 6 bases not matched to a gene. Only in-frame clones appear in the TCRdb table, and some are missing; sequencing was by immunoSEQ multiplex PCR. The table includes roughly 99,000 clones, around 90% detected once. Details on this clone: Its antigen is as yet unknown.

Second-dose timings of about 4 or about 12 weeks were pooled. The chain recombines TRBV7-8 with TRBJ2-3; 9 nucleotides align to TRBD1. The receptor's source is an adult who received the AZD1222 COVID-19 vaccine. The sequences come from peripheral blood, collected 28 days after the second AZD1222 dose. In nucleotides, the CDR3 is TGTGCCAGCAGCCGGCTGGACAGGGGAACAGATACGCAGTATTTT. Encoded protein: CASSRLDRGTDTQYF.